This entry lists 3 T cell receptor beta chains sequenced from one sample in a study of beta chain features in type 1 diabetes. Study-level findings and limits: Shorter TCRB CDR3s, moderately but significantly so, marked every one of the four CD4+ subsets in Type 1 diabetes patients.

The antigens these receptors bind are not known. Investigators reverse transcribed all isolated RNA, so they sequenced expressed TCRB transcripts. The protocol was immunoSEQ multiplex PCR, while the TCRdb copy is restricted to in-frame clones and leaves out a portion. The sample comprises 95,000 to 150,000 clones, less than 20% of which are singletons, and approximately 2.2% rests with the top ten. Sample: central memory CD4+ T cells from blood. All receptors derive from a man in his thirties or forties with type 1 diabetes.

This clone has just a few counts. This chain joins TRBV10-3 and TRBJ2-7, with a possible D match to TRBD1 (5 bases). In germline, CDR1 is ENHRY, CDR2 SYGVKD. Trimming cost V 6 bases and J 0 bases, with 15 bases left between them. This CDR3 is built from 15 residues. The CDR3 nucleotides are TGTGCCATCAGCGAAGGGTGGACAAACTCCTACGAGCAGTACTTC. Translating gives CAISEGWTNSYEQYF.

Concerning this clone itself: This may come from a read error, since a much larger clone is one base off. The sample contains more than one DNA sequence encoding this CDR3. The rearrangement uses TRBV4-2 and TRBJ2-6, with a weak D call TRBD1 (5 bases). The V end lost 0 bases, the J end lost 0 bases, and 9 bases lay between the germline ends. Germline-derived CDR1 and CDR2 are LGHNA and YNFKEQ. The CDR3 covers 17 residues. The CDR3 nucleotides read TGTGCCAGCAGCCAAGAGGGGCTCACCTCTGGGGCCAACGTCCTGACTTTC. It is translated as CASSQEGLTSGANVLTF.

The rearrangement joins TRBV6-6 to TRBJ1-5; 7 bases are a match to TRBD1. The CDR3 is 16 amino acids. V was clipped by 6 bases and J by 7 bases; unmatched bases: 15. Germline loops: CDR1 MNHNY, CDR2 SVGAGI (reference sequence). CDR3 nucleotides: TGTGCCAGCAGATACGACAGGGTAGGACATGGCCAGCCCCAGCATTTT. Translating gives CASRYDRVGHGQPQHF.